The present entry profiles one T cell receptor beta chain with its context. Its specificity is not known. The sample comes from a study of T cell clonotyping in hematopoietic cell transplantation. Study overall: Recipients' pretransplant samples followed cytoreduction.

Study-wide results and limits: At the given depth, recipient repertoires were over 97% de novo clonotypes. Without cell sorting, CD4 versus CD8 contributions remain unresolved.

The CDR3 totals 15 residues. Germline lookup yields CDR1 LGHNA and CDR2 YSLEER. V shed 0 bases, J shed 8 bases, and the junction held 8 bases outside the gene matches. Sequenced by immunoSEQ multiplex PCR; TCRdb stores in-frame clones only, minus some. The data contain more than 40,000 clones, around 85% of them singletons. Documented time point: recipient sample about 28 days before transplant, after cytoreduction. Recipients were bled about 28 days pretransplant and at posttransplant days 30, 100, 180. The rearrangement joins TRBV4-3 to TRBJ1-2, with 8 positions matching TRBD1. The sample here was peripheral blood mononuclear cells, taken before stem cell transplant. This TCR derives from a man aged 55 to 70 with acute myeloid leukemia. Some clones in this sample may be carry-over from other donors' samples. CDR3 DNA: TGCGCCAGCAGCCAAGATGGGGGACAGGTGAGCGGCTACACCTTC. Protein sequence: CASSQDGGQVSGYTF.